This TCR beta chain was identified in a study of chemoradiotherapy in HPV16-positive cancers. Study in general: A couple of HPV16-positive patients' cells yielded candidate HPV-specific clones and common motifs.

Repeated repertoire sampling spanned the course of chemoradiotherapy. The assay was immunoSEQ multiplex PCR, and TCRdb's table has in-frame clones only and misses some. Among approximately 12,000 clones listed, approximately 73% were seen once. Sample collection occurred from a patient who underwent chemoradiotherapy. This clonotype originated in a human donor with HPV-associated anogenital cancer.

The chain's CDR3 is CASSVSQGSKNIQYF. The CDR3 DNA is TGTGCCAGCAGCGTCTCACAGGGTTCCAAAAACATTCAGTACTTC. The chain is built from TRBV7-9 and TRBJ2-4; a weak D match, TRBD1 (6 bases). The CDR3 is made up of 15 amino acids. Trimming left V 5 bases short and J 2 bases short, with 13 bases between. CDR1 is SEHNR and CDR2 is FQNEAQ in the germline V gene (reference sequence).